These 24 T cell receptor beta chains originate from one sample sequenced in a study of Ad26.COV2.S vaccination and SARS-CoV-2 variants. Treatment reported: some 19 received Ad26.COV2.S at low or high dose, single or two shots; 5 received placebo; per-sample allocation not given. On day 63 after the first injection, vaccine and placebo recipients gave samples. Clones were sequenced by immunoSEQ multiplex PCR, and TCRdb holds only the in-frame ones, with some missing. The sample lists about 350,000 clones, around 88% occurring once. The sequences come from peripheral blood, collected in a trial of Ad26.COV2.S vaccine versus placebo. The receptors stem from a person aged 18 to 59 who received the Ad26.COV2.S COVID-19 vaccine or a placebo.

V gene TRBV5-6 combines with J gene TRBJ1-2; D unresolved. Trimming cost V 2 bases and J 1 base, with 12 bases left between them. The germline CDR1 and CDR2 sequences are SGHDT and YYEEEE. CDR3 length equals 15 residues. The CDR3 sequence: CASSLLGPLNYGYTF. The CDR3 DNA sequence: TGTGCCAGCAGCTTACTGGGTCCCCTTAACTATGGCTACACCTTC.

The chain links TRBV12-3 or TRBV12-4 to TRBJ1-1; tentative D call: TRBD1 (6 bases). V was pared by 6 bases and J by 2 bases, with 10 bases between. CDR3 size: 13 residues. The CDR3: CASRNRVNTEAFF. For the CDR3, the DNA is TGTGCCAGCAGAAACAGGGTTAACACTGAAGCTTTCTTT.

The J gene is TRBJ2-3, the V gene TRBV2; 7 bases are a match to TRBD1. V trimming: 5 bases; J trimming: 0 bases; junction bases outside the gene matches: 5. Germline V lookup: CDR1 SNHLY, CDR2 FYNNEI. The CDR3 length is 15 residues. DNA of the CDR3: TGTGCCAGCAGTTTACGCAGGGGGAGCACAGATACGCAGTATTTT. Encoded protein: CASSLRRGSTDTQYF.

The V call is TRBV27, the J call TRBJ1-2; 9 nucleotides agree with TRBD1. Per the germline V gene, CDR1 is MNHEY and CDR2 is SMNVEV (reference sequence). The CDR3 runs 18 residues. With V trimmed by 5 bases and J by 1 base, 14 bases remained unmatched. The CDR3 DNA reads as TGTGCCAGCAGTGGAAATCCCGGGACAGGGACTGTTAACTATGGCTACACCTTC. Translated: CASSGNPGTGTVNYGYTF.

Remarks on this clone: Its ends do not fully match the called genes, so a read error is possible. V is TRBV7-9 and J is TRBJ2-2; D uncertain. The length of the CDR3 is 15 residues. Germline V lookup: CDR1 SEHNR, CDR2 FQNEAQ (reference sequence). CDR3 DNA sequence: TGTGCCAGCAGCTTAGACGGGCCGAAGACCGGGGAGCTGTTTTTT. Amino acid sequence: CASSLDGPKTGELFF.

The CDR3 sequence is CASSVGGGGETQYF. CDR3 nucleotide sequence: TGTGCCAGCAGCGTAGGTGGGGGAGGGGAGACCCAGTACTTC. The V call is TRBV9, the J call TRBJ2-5, with 7 bases lining up with TRBD2. Germline loops: CDR1 SGDLS, CDR2 YYNGEE. Trimming cost V 0 bases and J 5 bases; bases outside gene matches: 4. There are 14 residues in the CDR3.

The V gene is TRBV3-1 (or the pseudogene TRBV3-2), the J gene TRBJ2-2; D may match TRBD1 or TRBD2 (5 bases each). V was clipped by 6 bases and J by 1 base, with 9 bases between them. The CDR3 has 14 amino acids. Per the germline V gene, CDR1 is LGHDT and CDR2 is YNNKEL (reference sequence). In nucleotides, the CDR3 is TGTGCCAGCAGACTGGGGGTGAACACCGGGGAGCTGTTTTTT. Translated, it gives CASRLGVNTGELFF.

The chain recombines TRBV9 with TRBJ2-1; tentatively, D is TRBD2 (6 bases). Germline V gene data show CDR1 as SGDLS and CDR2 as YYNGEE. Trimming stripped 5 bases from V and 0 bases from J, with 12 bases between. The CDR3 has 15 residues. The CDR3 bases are TGTGCCAGCAGAGAGGACGGGAGCTCCTACAATGAGCAGTTCTTC. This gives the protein CASREDGSSYNEQFF. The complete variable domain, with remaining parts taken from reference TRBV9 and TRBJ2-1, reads DSGVTQTPKHLITATGQRVTLRCSPRSGDLSVYWYQQSLDQGLQFLIQYYNGEERAKGNILERFSAQQFPDLHSELNLSSLELGDSALYFCASREDGSSYNEQFFGPGTRLTVL.

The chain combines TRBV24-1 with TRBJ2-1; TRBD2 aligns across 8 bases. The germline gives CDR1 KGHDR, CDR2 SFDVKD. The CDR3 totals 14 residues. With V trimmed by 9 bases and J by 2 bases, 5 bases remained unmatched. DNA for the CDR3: TGTGCCACCGAAAGCGGGGGCACCTACAATGAGCAGTTCTTC. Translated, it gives CATESGGTYNEQFF.

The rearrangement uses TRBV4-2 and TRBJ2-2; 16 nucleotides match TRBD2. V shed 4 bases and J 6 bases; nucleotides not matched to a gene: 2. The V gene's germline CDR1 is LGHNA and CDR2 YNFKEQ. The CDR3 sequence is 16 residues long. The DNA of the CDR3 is TGTGCCAGCAGCCCGGGACTAGCGGGGGGGCCCGGGGAGCTGTTTTTT. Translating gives CASSPGLAGGPGELFF.

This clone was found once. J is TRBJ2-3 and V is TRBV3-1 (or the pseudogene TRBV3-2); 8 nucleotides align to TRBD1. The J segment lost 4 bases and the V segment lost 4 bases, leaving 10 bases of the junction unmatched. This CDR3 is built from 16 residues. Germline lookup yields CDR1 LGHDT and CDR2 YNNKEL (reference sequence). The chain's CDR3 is CASSPGIQGASDTQYF. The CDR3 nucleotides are TGTGCCAGCAGCCCGGGGATCCAGGGGGCATCAGATACGCAGTATTTT.

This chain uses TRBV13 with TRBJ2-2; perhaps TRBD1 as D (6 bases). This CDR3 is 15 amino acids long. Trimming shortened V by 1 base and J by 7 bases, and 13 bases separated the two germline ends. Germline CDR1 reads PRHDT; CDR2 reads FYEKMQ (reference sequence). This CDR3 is CASSLAYQGNGELFF. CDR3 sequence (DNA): TGTGCCAGCAGCTTAGCATACCAGGGGAACGGGGAGCTGTTTTTT.

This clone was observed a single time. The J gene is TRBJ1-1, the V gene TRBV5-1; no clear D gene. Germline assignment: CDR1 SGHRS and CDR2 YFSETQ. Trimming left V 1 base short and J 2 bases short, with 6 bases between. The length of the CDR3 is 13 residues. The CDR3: CASSLSSNTEAFF. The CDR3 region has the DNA TGCGCCAGCAGCTTGAGCAGCAACACTGAAGCTTTCTTT.

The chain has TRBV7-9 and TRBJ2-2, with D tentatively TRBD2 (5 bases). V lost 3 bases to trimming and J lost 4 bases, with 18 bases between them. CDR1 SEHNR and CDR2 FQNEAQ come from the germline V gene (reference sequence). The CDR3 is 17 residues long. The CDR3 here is CASSFERPGLVTGELFF. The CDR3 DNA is TGTGCCAGCAGCTTCGAGAGACCAGGACTCGTCACCGGGGAGCTGTTTTTT.

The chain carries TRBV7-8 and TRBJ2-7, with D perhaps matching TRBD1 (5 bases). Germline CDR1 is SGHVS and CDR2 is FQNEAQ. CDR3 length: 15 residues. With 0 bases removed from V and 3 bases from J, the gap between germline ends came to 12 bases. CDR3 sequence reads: CASSLAVGANYEQYF. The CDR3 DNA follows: TGTGCCAGCAGCTTAGCGGTAGGGGCCAACTACGAGCAGTACTTC. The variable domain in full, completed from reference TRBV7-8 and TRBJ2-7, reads GAGVSQSPRYKVAKRGQDVALRCDPISGHVSLFWYQQALGQGPEFLTYFQNEAQLDKSGLPSDRFFAERPEGSVSTLKIQRTQQEDSAVYLCASSLAVGANYEQYFGPGTRLTVT.

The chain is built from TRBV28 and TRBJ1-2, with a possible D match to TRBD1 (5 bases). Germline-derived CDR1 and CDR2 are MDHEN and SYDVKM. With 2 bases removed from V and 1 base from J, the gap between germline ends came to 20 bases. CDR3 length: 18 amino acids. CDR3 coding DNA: TGTGCCAGCAGTTTAGGGGCTGGCAGGGTCTTTCTTAACTATGGCTACACCTTC. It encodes CASSLGAGRVFLNYGYTF.

As DNA, the CDR3 is TGTGCCAGCTTAGGGGGAACGAACACTGAAGCTTTCTTT. Its translation is CASLGGTNTEAFF. The genes are TRBV6-5 and TRBJ1-1; the D gene is possibly TRBD1 (6 bases). The V and J ends lost 8 bases and 1 base respectively, with 11 bases between them. The CDR3 is 13 residues long. Germline V CDR1 and CDR2: MNHEY, SVGAGI.

CDR3 coding DNA: TGCGCCAGCAGCCCGGGACTAGCGGGAGTCAATGAGCAGTTCTTC. Translation gives CASSPGLAGVNEQFF. The genes are TRBV5-1 and TRBJ2-1, with 14 bases that match TRBD2. Germline CDR1 SGHRS, CDR2 YFSETQ. V was clipped by 4 bases and J by 6 bases; unmatched bases: 3. The CDR3 has 15 residues.

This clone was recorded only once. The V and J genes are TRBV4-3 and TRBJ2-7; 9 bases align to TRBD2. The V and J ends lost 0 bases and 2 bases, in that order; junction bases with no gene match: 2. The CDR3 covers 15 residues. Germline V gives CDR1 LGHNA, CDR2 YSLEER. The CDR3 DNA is TGCGCCAGCAGCCAAGAGGCGGGGGGGACCTACGAGCAGTACTTC. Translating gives CASSQEAGGTYEQYF.

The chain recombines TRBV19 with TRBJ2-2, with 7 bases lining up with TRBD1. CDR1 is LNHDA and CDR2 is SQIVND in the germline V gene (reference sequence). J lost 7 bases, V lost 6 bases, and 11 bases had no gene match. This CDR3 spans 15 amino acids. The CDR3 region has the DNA TGTGCCAGTAGCCGCGACAGGGCCTACGGCGGGGAGCTGTTTTTT. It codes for CASSRDRAYGGELFF. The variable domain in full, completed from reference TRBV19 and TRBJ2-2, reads DGGITQSPKYLFRKEGQNVTLSCEQNLNHDAMYWYRQDPGQGLRLIYYSQIVNDFQKGDIAEGYSVSREKKESFPLTVTSAQKNPTAFYLCASSRDRAYGGELFFGEGSRLTVL.

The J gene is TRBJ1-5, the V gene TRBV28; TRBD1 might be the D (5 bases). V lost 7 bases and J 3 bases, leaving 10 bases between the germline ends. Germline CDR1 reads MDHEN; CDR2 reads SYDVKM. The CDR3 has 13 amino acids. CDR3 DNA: TGTGCCAGCAATAGGGGCATCAATCAGCCCCAGCATTTT. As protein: CASNRGINQPQHF.

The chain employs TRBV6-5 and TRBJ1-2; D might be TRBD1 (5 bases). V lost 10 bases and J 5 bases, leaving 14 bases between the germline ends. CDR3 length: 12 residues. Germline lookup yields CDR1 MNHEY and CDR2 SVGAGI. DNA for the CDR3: TGTGCCATATTACGAGGGGAATATGGCTACACCTTC. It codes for CAILRGEYGYTF.

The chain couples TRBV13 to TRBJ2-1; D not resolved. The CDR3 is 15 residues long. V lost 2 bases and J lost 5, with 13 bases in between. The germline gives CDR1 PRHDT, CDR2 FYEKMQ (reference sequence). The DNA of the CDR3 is TGTGCCAGCAGCTTACCCCCCTCCAGGCACAATGAGCAGTTCTTC. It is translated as CASSLPPSRHNEQFF.

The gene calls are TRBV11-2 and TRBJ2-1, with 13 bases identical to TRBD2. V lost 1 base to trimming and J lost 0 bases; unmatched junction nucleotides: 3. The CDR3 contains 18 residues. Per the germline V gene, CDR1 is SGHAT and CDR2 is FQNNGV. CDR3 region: CASSLVWTSGSSYNEQFF. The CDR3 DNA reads TGTGCCAGCAGCTTAGTGTGGACTAGCGGGAGCTCCTACAATGAGCAGTTCTTC.